This T cell receptor (beta chain) was sequenced in a study of identical twins. Study results and caveats: Models, which agreed with sharing between unrelated individuals, nonetheless underestimated the out-of-frame TCR alpha sharing seen in monozygotic twins.

This CDR3 is built from 16 residues. This clonotype was detected only a few times. The target antigen is unknown. TCRdb recomputed calls from the 5' RACE reads with MiXCR, one row per CDR3 protein. Of roughly 350,000 distinct CDR3 sequences detected, 7% to 9.5% appear once; the ten largest clones hold over 7%. The receptor was isolated from a woman aged 45-60 years in good health. The chain links TRBV21-1 to TRBJ2-7; the D call of TRBD2 is as the table states it, not checked on the DNA. TRBV21-1 is designated a pseudogene. Sequenced material: naive T cells sorted from blood. The CDR3 DNA reads as TGTGCCAGCAGCAAAAAGACTAGCTATAGGGGCTACGAGCAGTACGTC. Amino acids: CASSKKTSYRGYEQYV.